This T cell receptor beta chain comes out of a study of cytomegalovirus exposure and HLA in healthy donors. Use of 60 Vbeta and 13 Jbeta primers characterized the PCR. Original handling: Later reanalysis found 70 million to 95 million unique TCR beta chains, approximately 11 million of them shared. Using immunoSEQ multiplex PCR, the repertoire was profiled, and TCRdb retains in-frame clones only, with some absent. From that table come the V and J calls and clone size; the DNA was used to work out D and trimming. Among about 130,000 clones listed, more than 65% were seen once. Broader study findings: Among TCR beta chains, those listed as cytomegalovirus-associated numbered fewer than 200. Within an earlier analysis, most TCR beta V segments proved productive either about 90% or about 30% of the time. Most TCR sequences were seen very rarely across donors, but some public TCRs occurred in many.

This clone was counted a few times. Its specificity is unknown. This CDR3 comprises 16 residues. CDR1 is SGHTA and CDR2 is FQGTGA in the germline V gene. The ends lost 2 bases at V and 3 bases at J; junction bases unmatched: 9. This chain links TRBV7-3 with TRBJ1-2; 7 bases map to TRBD1. The receptor comes from a man aged 50-59 years in good health and CMV-seronegative. Sequencing was done on a sample of PBMCs. In DNA, the CDR3 is TGTGCCAGCAGCTTAGGAACAGGGGTGGGGGACTATGGCTACACCTTC. This sequence encodes CASSLGTGVGDYGYTF. The whole variable domain, remainder taken from reference TRBV7-3 and TRBJ1-2, is GAGVSQTPSNKVTEKGKYVELRCDPISGHTALYWYRQSLGQGPEFLIYFQGTGAADDSGLPNDRFFAVRPEGSVSTLKIQRTERGDSAVYLCASSLGTGVGDYGYTFGSGTRLTVV.